The source of this TCR beta chain is a study of radiotherapy plus CTLA-4 blockade in lung cancer. Measured with immunoSEQ multiplex PCR; TCRdb has only the in-frame clones, and not every one. The sample includes about 31,000 clones, 60% to 80% seen only once; the top ten take around 7%. The sequences come from peripheral blood, collected from a patient treated with radiotherapy plus ipilimumab. The clonotype comes from a human donor with non-small cell lung cancer who had stable disease on radiotherapy plus ipilimumab.

The CDR3 nucleotides read TGTGCCAGCAGCTTCGGACTAAGAACTTATGGCTACACCTTC. As protein: CASSFGLRTYGYTF. V and J are TRBV5-4 and TRBJ1-2; D uncertain. The germline V and J ends were trimmed by 2 bases and 5 bases, with 13 bases remaining between them. The V gene's germline CDR1 is SGHNT and CDR2 YYREEE (reference sequence). This CDR3 region has 14 residues.